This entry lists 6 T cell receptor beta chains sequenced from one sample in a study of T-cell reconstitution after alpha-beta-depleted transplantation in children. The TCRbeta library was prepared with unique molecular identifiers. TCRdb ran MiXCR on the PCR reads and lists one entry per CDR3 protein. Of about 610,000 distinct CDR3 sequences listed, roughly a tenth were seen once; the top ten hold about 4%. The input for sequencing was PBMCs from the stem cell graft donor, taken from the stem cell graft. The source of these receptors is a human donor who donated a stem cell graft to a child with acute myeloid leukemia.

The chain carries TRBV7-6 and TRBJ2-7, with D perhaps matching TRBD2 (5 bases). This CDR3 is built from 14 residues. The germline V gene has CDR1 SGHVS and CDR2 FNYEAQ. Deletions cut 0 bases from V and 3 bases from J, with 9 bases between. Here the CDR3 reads CASSLAGADYEQYF. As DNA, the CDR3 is TGTGCCAGCAGCTTAGCGGGAGCGGACTACGAGCAGTACTTC. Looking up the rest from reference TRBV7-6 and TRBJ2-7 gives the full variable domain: GAGVSQSPRYKVTKRGQDVALRCDPISGHVSLYWYRQALGQGPEFLTYFNYEAQQDKSGLPNDRFSAERPEGSISTLTIQRTEQRDSAMYRCASSLAGADYEQYFGPGTRLTVT.

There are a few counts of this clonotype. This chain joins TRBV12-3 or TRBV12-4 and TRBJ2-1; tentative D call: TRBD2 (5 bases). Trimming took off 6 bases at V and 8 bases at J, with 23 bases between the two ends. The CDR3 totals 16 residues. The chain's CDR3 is CASSALAIDSSDEQFF. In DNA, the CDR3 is TGTGCCAGCAGCGCCCTAGCTATTGATTCGTCCGATGAGCAGTTCTTC.

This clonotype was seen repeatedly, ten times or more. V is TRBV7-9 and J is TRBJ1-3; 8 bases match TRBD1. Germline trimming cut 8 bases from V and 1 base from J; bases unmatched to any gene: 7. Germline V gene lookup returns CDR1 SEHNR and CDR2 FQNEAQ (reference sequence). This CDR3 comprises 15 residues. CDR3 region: CASRQGSESGNTIYF. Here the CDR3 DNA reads TGTGCCAGCCGACAGGGGAGTGAGTCTGGAAACACCATATATTTT.

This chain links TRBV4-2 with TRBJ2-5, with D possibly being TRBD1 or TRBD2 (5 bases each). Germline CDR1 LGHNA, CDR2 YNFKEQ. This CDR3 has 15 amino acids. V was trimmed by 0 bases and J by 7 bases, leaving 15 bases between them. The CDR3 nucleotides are TGTGCCAGCAGCCAAGATCGGGACCTCCTGGGGACCCAGTACTTC. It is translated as CASSQDRDLLGTQYF.

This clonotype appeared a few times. The CDR3 is CASSLVVAKNIQYF. Here the CDR3 DNA reads TGTGCCAGCAGCTTGGTCGTAGCCAAAAACATTCAGTACTTC. The gene calls are TRBV5-5 and TRBJ2-4; D ambiguous. The ends were cut back, 0 bases at V and 0 bases at J, with 4 bases in the middle. This CDR3 is built from 14 residues. Germline-derived CDR1 and CDR2 are SGHKS and YYEKEE (reference sequence).

CDR3 nucleotides: TGCAGTGCTAGAGATATCGCGGGGGCGGGAGAGACCCAGTACTTC. It specifies CSARDIAGAGETQYF. This chain connects TRBV20-1 to TRBJ2-5; weak D call: TRBD2 (7 bases). Germline assignment: CDR1 DFQATT and CDR2 SNEGSKA (reference sequence). V lost 0 bases and J lost 4, with 15 bases in between. CDR3 length: 15 amino acids.